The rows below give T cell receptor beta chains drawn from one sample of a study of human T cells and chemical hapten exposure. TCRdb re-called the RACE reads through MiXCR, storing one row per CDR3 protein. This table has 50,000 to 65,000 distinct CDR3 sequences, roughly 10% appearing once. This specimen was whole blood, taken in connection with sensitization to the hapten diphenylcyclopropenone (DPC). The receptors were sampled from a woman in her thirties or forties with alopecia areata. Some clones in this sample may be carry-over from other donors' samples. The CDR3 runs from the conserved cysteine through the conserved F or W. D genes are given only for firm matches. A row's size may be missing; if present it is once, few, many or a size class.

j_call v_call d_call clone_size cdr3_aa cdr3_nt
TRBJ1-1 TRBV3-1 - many CASSQVSWGTEAFF TGTGCCAGCAGCCAAGTTTCGTGGGGCACTGAAGCTTTCTTT
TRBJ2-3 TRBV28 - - CASSPWQGSTDTQYF TGTGCCAGCAGCCCCTGGCAGGGTAGCACAGATACGCAGTATTTT
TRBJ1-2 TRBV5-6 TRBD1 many CASSLDRTGIDTF TGTGCCAGCAGCTTGGATCGGACAGGGATTGACACCTTC
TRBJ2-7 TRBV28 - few CASSSTTGIAYEQYF TGTGCCAGCAGCTCAACCACAGGGATCGCCTACGAGCAGTACTTC
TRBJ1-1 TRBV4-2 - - CASSRTDMNTEAFF TGTGCCAGCAGTCGGACAGACATGAACACTGAAGCTTTCTTT
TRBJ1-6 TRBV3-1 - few CASSQETATSPLHF TGTGCCAGCAGCCAAGAAACCGCCACCTCACCCCTCCACTTT
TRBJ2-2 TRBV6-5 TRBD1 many CASSAGTENTGELFF TGTGCCAGCAGCGCCGGGACAGAGAACACCGGGGAGCTGTTTTTT
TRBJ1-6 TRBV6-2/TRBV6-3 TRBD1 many CASRPTGGGSPLHF TGTGCCAGCAGGCCGACAGGGGGTGGTTCACCCCTCCACTTT
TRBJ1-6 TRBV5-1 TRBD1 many CASSLETGNYNSPLHF TGCGCCAGCAGCTTGGAGACAGGGAATTATAATTCACCCCTCCACTTT
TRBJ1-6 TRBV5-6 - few CASSFAANPRRDSPLHF TGTGCCAGCAGCTTCGCGGCCAACCCAAGGCGTGATTCACCCCTCCACTTT
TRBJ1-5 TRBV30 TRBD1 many CAWSDRGGNQPQHF TGTGCCTGGAGTGACAGGGGAGGCAATCAGCCCCAGCATTTT
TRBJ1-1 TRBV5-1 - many CASSPIVNTEAFF TGCGCCAGCAGCCCTATAGTGAACACTGAAGCTTTCTTT
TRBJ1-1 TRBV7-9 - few CASSPTGAKAFF TGTGCCAGCAGCCCGACAGGAGCCAAAGCTTTCTTT
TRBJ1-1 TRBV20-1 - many CSARSDHWATEAFF TGCAGTGCTAGATCGGACCACTGGGCCACTGAAGCTTTCTTT
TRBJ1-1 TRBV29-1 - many CSGFLAGTEAFF TGCAGCGGATTCTTGGCGGGCACTGAAGCTTTCTTT
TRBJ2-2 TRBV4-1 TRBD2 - CASQDLAGGLVGELFF TGCGCCAGCCAGGACCTTGCGGGGGGGCTGGTCGGGGAGCTGTTTTTT
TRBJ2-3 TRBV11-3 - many CASSLEGNTQYF TGTGCCAGCAGCTTAGAGGGAAATACGCAGTATTTT
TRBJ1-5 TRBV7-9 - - CASSLDSSRQPQHF TGTGCCAGCAGCTTAGATTCTAGCAGGCAGCCCCAGCATTTT
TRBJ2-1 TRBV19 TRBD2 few CASRRVAGGYNEQFF TGTGCCAGTAGGCGAGTAGCGGGGGGATACAATGAGCAGTTCTTC
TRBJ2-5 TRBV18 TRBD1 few CASSPDRGQETQYF TGTGCCAGCTCACCTGACAGGGGGCAAGAGACCCAGTACTTC
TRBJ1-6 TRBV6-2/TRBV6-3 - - CASNDPDPASGSPLHF TGTGCCAGCAACGACCCGGACCCCGCCAGTGGTTCACCCCTCCACTTT
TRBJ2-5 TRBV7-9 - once CASSYVSGQETQYF TGTGCCAGCAGCTACGTGAGCGGCCAAGAGACCCAGTACTTC
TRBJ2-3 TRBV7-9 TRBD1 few CASSSPPRDRGADTQYF TGTGCCAGCAGCTCACCACCCCGGGACAGGGGCGCAGATACGCAGTATTTT
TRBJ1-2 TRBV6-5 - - CASSYGARYGYTF TGTGCCAGCAGTTACGGGGCGCGCTATGGCTACACCTTC
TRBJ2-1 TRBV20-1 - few CSPKGGYNEQFF TGCAGCCCCAAAGGGGGGTACAATGAGCAGTTCTTC
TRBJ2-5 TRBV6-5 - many CASSYSSQETQYF TGTGCCAGCAGTTACTCGTCCCAAGAGACCCAGTACTTC
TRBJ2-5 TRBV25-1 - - CASTRTGTQYF TGTGCCAGCACCCGAACGGGGACCCAGTACTTC
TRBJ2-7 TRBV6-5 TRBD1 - CASSTDRAGYEQYF TGTGCCAGCAGTACGGACAGGGCAGGGTACGAGCAGTACTTC
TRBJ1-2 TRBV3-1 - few CASSHSLYGYTF TGTGCCAGCAGCCATTCACTCTATGGCTACACCTTC
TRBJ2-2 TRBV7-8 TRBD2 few CASSSHSAGGPGELFF TGTGCCAGCAGCTCCCACTCAGCGGGGGGGCCCGGGGAGCTGTTTTTT
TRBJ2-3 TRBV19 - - CASRLTRTNTDTQYF TGTGCCAGTAGGCTGACCCGGACAAACACAGATACGCAGTATTTT
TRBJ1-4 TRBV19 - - CASSAGKEKLFF TGTGCCAGTAGCGCAGGGAAGGAAAAACTGTTTTTT
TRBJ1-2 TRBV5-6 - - CASSFVSGARRGGYTF TGTGCCAGCAGCTTCGTCTCCGGAGCCAGAAGGGGTGGCTACACCTTC
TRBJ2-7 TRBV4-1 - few CASSHKGGSSYEQYF TGCGCCAGCAGTCATAAAGGAGGGTCCTCCTACGAGCAGTACTTC
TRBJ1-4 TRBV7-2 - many CASSPEGREVEKLFF TGTGCCAGCAGCCCAGAGGGCAGGGAGGTTGAAAAACTGTTTTTT
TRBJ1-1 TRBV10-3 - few CAISGGTGMAEAFF TGTGCCATCAGTGGCGGAACAGGGATGGCTGAAGCTTTCTTT
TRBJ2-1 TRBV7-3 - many CASSLTRRDEQFF TGTGCCAGCAGCTTAACTAGAAGGGATGAGCAGTTCTTC
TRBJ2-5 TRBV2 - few CASSEGPFGGETQYF TGTGCCAGCAGCGAGGGCCCTTTCGGAGGGGAGACCCAGTACTTC
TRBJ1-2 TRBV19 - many CASTARPYGYTF TGTGCCAGTACCGCTAGACCGTATGGCTACACCTTC
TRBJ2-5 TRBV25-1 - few CASSERARVGTQYF TGTGCCAGCAGTGAACGGGCCAGGGTCGGGACCCAGTACTTC
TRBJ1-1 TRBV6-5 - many CASSYSYLKAATEAFF TGTGCCAGCAGTTACTCCTATCTTAAGGCGGCCACTGAAGCTTTCTTT
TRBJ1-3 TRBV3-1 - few CASSQYSGNTIYF TGTGCCAGCAGCCAGTATTCTGGAAACACCATATATTTT
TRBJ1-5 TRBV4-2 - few CASSQGGQPQHF TGTGCCAGCAGCCAAGGGGGTCAGCCCCAGCATTTT
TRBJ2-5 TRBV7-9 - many CASSLVPGDQETQYF TGTGCCAGCAGCTTAGTCCCGGGGGACCAAGAGACCCAGTACTTC
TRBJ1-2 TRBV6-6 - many CASSEQGYGGYTF TGTGCCAGCAGTGAGCAGGGGTACGGAGGCTACACCTTC
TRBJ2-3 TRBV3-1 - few CASSQMTGTSDF TGTGCCAGCAGCCAAATGACCGGGACGTCGGATTTT
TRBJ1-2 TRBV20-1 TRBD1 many CSARGETGVYGYTF TGCAGTGCCAGAGGCGAGACAGGGGTCTATGGCTACACCTTC
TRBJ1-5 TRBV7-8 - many CASSLLGSSNQPQHF TGTGCCAGCAGCTTATTGGGCAGTAGCAATCAGCCCCAGCATTTT
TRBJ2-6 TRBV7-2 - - CASSSGTGANVLTF TGTGCCAGCAGCTCAGGGACCGGGGCCAACGTCCTGACTTTC
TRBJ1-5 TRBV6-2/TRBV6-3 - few CASSYSGLSNQPQHF TGTGCCAGCAGTTACTCGGGCCTAAGCAATCAGCCCCAGCATTTT
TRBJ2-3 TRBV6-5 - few CASSYSSADTQYF TGTGCCAGCAGTTACTCTAGCGCAGATACGCAGTATTTT
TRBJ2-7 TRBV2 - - CASSEAQTISSYEQYF TGTGCCAGCAGTGAAGCGCAGACGATTAGCTCCTACGAGCAGTACTTC
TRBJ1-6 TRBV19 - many CASMRTEKSPLHF TGTGCCAGTATGAGGACAGAGAAATCACCCCTCCACTTT
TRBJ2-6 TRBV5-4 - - CASTSPRFGANVLTF TGTGCCAGCACTTCCCCAAGGTTTGGGGCCAACGTCCTGACTTTC
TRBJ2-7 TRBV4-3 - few CASSQDLQGTYEQYF TGCGCCAGCAGCCAAGATCTTCAGGGAACTTACGAGCAGTACTTC
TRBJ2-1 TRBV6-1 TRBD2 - CASTGTSAYNEQFF TGTGCCAGCACGGGGACTAGTGCCTACAATGAGCAGTTCTTC